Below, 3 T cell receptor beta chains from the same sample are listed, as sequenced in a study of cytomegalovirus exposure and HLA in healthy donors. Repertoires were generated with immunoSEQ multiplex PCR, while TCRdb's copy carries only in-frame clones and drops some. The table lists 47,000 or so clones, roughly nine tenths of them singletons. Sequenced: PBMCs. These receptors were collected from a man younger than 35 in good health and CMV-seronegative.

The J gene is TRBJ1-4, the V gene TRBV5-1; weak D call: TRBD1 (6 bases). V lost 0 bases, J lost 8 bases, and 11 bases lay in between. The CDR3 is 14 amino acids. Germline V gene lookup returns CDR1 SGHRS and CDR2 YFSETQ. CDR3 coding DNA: TGCGCCAGCAGCTTGGGGGGGCTCGGAGAAAAACTGTTTTTT. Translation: CASSLGGLGEKLFF.

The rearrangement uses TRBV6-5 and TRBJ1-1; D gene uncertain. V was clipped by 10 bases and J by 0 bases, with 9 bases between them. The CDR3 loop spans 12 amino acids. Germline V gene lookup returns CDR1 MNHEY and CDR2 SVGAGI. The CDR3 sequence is CATTSLNTEAFF. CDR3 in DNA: TGTGCCACCACATCCTTGAACACTGAAGCTTTCTTT.

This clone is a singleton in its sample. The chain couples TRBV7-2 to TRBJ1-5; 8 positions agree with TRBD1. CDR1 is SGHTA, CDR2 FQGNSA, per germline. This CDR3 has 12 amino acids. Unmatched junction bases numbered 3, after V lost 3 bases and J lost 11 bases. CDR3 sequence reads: CASSFGTGTQHF. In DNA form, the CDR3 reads TGTGCCAGCAGCTTCGGGACAGGAACCCAGCATTTT.